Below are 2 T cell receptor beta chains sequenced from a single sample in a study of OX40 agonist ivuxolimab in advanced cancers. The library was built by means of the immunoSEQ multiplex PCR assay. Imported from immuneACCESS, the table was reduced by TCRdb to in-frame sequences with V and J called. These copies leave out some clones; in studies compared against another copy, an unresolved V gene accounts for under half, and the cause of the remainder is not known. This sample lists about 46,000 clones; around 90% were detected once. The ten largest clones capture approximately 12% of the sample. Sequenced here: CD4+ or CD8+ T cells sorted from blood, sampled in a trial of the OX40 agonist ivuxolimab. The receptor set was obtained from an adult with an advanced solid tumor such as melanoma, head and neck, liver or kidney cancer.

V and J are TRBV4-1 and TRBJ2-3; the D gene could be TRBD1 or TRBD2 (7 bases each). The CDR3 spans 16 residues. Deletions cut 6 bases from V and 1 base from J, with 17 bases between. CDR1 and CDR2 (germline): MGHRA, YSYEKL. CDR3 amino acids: CASSRGGGGRTDTQYF. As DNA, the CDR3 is TGCGCCAGCAGTCGAGGGGGCGGGGGCCGCACAGATACGCAGTATTTT.

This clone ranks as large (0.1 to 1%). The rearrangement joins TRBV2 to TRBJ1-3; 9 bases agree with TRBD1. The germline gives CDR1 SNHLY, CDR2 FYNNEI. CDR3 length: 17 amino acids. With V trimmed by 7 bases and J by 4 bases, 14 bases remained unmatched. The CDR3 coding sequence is TGTGCCAGCACTCACCGGGACAGGGTATACTCCGGAAACACCATATATTTT. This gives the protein CASTHRDRVYSGNTIYF.